Listed below are T cell receptor beta chains from one sample, sequenced in a study of shared clonotypes between healthy human individuals. The data were produced by immunoSEQ multiplex PCR, yet TCRdb's version contains in-frame clones alone and is incomplete. The data hold about 580,000 clones, with nearly 98% observed a single time. Sequenced: naive CD8+ T cells sorted from blood. Receptors originate from a man aged 30 to 45 in good health. The CDR3 runs from the conserved cysteine through the conserved F or W. The D gene is left open where the match is weak. The size entry is marked missing in some rows and otherwise reads once, few, many or a size class.

>NA|TRBV9|TRBD2|TRBJ2-7
CASSASGTLYEQYF
TGTGCCAGCAGCGCTAGCGGGACTTTATACGAGCAGTACTTC
>NA|TRBV12-2|NA|TRBJ1-3
CASSSRSSGNTIYF
TGTGCCAGCAGCTCCCGCTCCTCTGGAAACACCATATATTTT
>NA|TRBV10-3|TRBD2|TRBJ2-7
CAISELSGSTYEQYF
TGTGCCATCAGTGAGTTAAGCGGGAGTACTTACGAGCAGTACTTC
>NA|TRBV27|TRBD2|TRBJ2-5
CASSPTLAGQETQYF
TGTGCCAGCAGTCCCACACTAGCGGGTCAAGAGACCCAGTACTTC
>NA|TRBV7-2|NA|TRBJ2-1
CASSSSRGYEQFF
TGTGCCAGCAGCTCTAGCAGGGGTTATGAGCAGTTCTTC
>once|TRBV7-9|NA|TRBJ2-4
CASSLNDGANIQYF
TGTGCCAGCAGCTTAAACGATGGGGCCAACATTCAGTACTTC
>NA|TRBV6-5|NA|TRBJ1-2
CASSPTLTSGGYTF
TGTGCCAGCAGCCCGACGCTTACGTCCGGGGGCTACACCTTC
>NA|TRBV11-2|NA|TRBJ2-7
CASSLGNAYEQYF
TGTGCCAGCAGCTTAGGTAATGCCTACGAGCAGTACTTC
>NA|TRBV9|NA|TRBJ2-7
CASSLDGYEQYF
TGTGCCAGCAGCTTGGACGGCTACGAGCAGTACTTC
>NA|TRBV7-9|NA|TRBJ2-5
CASSLTDGAMKTQYF
TGTGCCAGCAGCTTAACCGACGGGGCCATGAAGACCCAGTACTTC
>NA|TRBV6-6|NA|TRBJ1-1
CASSYAGRNTEAFF
TGTGCCAGCAGTTACGCAGGCCGGAACACTGAAGCTTTCTTT
>NA|TRBV11-3|NA|TRBJ2-5
CASSLVYTETQYF
TGTGCCAGCAGTTTGGTGTATACAGAGACCCAGTACTTC
>NA|TRBV7-7|NA|TRBJ1-1
CASSLGTSTKAFF
TGTGCTAGCAGCTTAGGGACAAGTACTAAAGCTTTCTTT
>NA|TRBV14|NA|TRBJ2-1
CASSRSGSPYNEQFF
TGTGCCAGCAGCCGTAGCGGCTCTCCTTACAATGAGCAGTTCTTC
>NA|TRBV13|NA|TRBJ2-7
CASSLGYEQYF
TGTGCCAGCAGCTTAGGCTACGAGCAGTACTTC
>NA|TRBV27|TRBD1|TRBJ2-3
CASSFRDREPDTQYF
TGTGCCAGCAGTTTCCGGGACAGGGAACCAGATACGCAGTATTTT
>NA|TRBV21-1|NA|TRBJ2-7
CASSNLEGGSYEQYF
TGTGCCAGCAGCAACTTAGAGGGAGGCTCCTACGAGCAGTACTTC
>NA|TRBV29-1|TRBD2|TRBJ2-7
CSVLLREKPYEQYF
TGCAGCGTTCTTTTGCGGGAGAAACCCTACGAGCAGTACTTC
>NA|TRBV4-2|NA|TRBJ2-1
CASSQDIGWGEQFF
TGTGCCAGCAGCCAAGATATTGGGTGGGGGGAGCAGTTCTTC
>NA|TRBV29-1|NA|TRBJ2-1
CSVSGGVHNEQFF
TGCAGCGTGAGCGGTGGGGTACACAATGAGCAGTTCTTC
>NA|TRBV9|TRBD1|TRBJ2-7
CASSAGQGRRSYEQYF
TGTGCCAGCAGCGCAGGACAGGGGCGTCGGTCCTACGAGCAGTACTTC
>NA|TRBV10-2|NA|TRBJ2-7
CASSANSIYEQYF
TGCGCCAGCAGTGCAAACAGTATCTACGAGCAGTACTTC
>once|TRBV5-6|NA|TRBJ1-5
CASSLGGLVRDGNQPQHF
TGTGCCAGCAGTTTGGGGGGTCTGGTGAGGGATGGCAATCAGCCCCAGCATTTT
>NA|TRBV18|NA|TRBJ2-5
CASSPKTYQETQYF
TGTGCCAGCTCACCAAAAACATACCAAGAGACCCAGTACTTC